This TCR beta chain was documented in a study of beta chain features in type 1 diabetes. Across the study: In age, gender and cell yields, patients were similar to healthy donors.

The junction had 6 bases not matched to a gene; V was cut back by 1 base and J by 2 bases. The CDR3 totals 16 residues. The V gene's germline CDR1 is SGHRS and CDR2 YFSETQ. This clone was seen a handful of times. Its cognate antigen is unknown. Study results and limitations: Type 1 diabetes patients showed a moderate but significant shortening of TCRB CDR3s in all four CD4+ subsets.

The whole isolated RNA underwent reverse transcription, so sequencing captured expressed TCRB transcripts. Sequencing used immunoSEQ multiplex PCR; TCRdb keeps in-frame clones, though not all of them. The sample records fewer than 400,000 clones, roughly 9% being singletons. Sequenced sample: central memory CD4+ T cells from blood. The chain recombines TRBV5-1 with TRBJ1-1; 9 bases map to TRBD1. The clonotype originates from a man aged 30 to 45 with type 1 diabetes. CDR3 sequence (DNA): TGCGCCAGCAGCTTGTTTTCGGGACAGGGTAACACTGAAGCTTTCTTT. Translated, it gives CASSLFSGQGNTEAFF.